The subject of this entry is one TCR beta chain. The CDR3 has 14 residues. Trimming took 3 bases from V and 4 from J; bases not matched to a gene: 2. The germline V gene encodes CDR1 SNHLY and CDR2 FYNNEI. The sample comes from a study of PD-L1 blockade in urothelial cancer. Across the study: Timepoints chosen for blood analysis were 3 weeks (second dose) and 6 weeks after treatment start.

Profiled with immunoSEQ multiplex PCR; TCRdb holds only in-frame clones, not every one. The sample includes tens of thousands of clones, about 81% of them seen just once. Time point of the sample: pretreatment peripheral blood. The TCR sequence derives from a middle-aged man with urothelial cancer. This chain uses TRBV2 with TRBJ2-1; 8 bases are a match to TRBD1. The sequencing used PBMCs, collected around atezolizumab (anti-PD-L1) treatment. In DNA form, the CDR3 reads TGTGCCAGCAGTGACAGGGGGCCATACAATGAGCAGTTCTTC. It specifies CASSDRGPYNEQFF. Combining the CDR3 with reference TRBV2 and TRBJ2-1 gives the whole variable domain EPEVTQTPSHQVTQMGQEVILRCVPISNHLYFYWYRQILGQKVEFLVSFYNNEISEKSEIFDDQFSVERPDGSNFTLKIRSTKLEDSAMYFCASSDRGPYNEQFFGPGTRLTVL.